Listed below are T cell receptor beta chains from one sample, sequenced in a study of cytomegalovirus exposure and HLA in healthy donors. Repertoires were generated with immunoSEQ multiplex PCR, while TCRdb's copy carries only in-frame clones and drops some. This table holds about 93,000 clones, approximately 81% found once. Sequencing was performed on PBMCs. All receptors derive from a woman aged 40 to 50 in good health and CMV-seronegative. Each CDR3 is given with its conserved first and last residue. The D gene is left open where the match is weak. Size is stated for part of the rows, as once, few or many counts, or as a class when the clone is expanded.

NA NA TRBJ2-5 TRBV6-1 TGTGCCAGCAGTGAAGTTGGCAGGGGATGGGGAGAGACCCAGTACTTC CASSEVGRGWGETQYF
NA NA TRBJ2-3 TRBV9 TGTGCCAGCAGCGGAAAGATAGCGCAAGGCACAGATACGCAGTATTTT CASSGKIAQGTDTQYF
NA TRBD2 TRBJ2-1 TRBV5-4 TGTGCCAGCAGCTTGGGTCTAGCGGGAGGCCGCAATGAGCAGTTCTTC CASSLGLAGGRNEQFF
NA TRBD2 TRBJ2-5 TRBV5-1 TGCGCCAGCAGCTTGACGGTAGCTAGCGGCGGGGAGACCCAGTACTTC CASSLTVASGGETQYF
NA TRBD1 TRBJ1-2 TRBV28 TGTGCCAGCAGTTATAACCCGGGACAGGGGACATATAACTATGGCTACACCTTC CASSYNPGQGTYNYGYTF
NA TRBD1 TRBJ2-5 TRBV6-4 TGTGCCAGCAGTGAGGGACAGGGGGGACAAGAGACCCAGTACTTC CASSEGQGGQETQYF
few NA TRBJ2-1 TRBV18 TGTGCCAGCTCACCACTTAGAATGACTCCTAACTCCTACAATGAGCAGTTCTTC CASSPLRMTPNSYNEQFF
NA NA TRBJ1-1 TRBV28 TGTGCCAGCAGACTTGGGGGGGGAAACACTGAAGCTTTCTTT CASRLGGGNTEAFF
few TRBD2 TRBJ2-1 TRBV2 TGTGCCAGCGACCGGGGGGGGGAGCAGTTCTTC CASDRGGEQFF
NA TRBD1 TRBJ1-5 TRBV18 TGTGCCAGCTCACCGAGGGACAGGCATCAGCCCCAGCATTTT CASSPRDRHQPQHF